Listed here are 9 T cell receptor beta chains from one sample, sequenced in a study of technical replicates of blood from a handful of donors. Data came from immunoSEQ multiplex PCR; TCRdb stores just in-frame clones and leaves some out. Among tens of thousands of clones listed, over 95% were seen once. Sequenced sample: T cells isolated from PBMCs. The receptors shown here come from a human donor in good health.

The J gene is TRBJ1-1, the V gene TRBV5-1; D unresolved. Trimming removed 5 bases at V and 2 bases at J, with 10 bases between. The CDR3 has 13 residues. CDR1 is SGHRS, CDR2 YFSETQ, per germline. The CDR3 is CASRGSLNTEAFF. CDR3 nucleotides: TGCGCCAGCAGAGGGAGCCTTAACACTGAAGCTTTCTTT.

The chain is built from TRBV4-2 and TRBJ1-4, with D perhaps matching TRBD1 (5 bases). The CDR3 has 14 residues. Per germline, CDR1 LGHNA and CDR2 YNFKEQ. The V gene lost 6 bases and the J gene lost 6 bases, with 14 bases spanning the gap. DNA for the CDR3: TGTGCCAGCAGACAGGTCGGGTTTGATGAAAAACTGTTTTTT. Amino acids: CASRQVGFDEKLFF.

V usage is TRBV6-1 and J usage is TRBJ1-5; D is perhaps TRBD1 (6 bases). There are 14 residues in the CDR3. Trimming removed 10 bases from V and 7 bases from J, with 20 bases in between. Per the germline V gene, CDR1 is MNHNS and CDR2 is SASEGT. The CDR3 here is CATNSRGLGQPQHF. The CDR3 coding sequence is TGTGCCACCAATTCCAGGGGATTAGGCCAGCCCCAGCATTTT.

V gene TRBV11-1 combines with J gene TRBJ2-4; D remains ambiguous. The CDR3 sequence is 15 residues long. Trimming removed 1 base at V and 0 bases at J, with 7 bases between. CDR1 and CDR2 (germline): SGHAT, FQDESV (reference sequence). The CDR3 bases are TGTGCCAGCAGCTTAGGAATAGTAGCCAAAAACATTCAGTACTTC. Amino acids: CASSLGIVAKNIQYF.

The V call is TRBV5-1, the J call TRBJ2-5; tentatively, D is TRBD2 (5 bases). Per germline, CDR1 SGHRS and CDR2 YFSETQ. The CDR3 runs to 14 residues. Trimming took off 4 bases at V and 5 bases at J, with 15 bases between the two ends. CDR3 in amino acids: CASSPDAGMETQYF. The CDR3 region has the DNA TGCGCCAGCAGCCCTGACGCCGGGATGGAGACCCAGTACTTC.

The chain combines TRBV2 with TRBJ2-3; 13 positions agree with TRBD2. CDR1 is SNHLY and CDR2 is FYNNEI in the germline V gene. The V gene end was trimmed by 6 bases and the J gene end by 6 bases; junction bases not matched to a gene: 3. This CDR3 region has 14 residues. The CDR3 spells CASSGLAGADTQYF. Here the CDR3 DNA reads TGTGCCAGCAGCGGACTAGCGGGAGCCGATACGCAGTATTTT.

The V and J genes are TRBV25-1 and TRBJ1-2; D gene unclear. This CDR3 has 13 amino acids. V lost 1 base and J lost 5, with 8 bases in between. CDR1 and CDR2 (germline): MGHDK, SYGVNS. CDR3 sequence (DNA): TGTGCCAGCAGTGAATTTAAGGAGTATGGCTACACCTTC. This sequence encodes CASSEFKEYGYTF.

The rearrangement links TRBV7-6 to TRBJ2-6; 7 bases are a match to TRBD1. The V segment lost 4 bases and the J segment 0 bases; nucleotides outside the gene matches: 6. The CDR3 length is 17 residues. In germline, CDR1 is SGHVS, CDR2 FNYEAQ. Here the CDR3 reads CASSSRDRDSGANVLTF. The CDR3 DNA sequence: TGTGCCAGCAGCTCCCGGGACAGAGACTCTGGGGCCAACGTCCTGACTTTC.

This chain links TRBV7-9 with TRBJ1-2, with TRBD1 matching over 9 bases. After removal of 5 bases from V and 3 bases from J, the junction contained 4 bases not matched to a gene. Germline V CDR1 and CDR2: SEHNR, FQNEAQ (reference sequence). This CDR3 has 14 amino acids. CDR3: CASSPGQGYYGYTF. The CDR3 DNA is TGTGCCAGCAGCCCGGGACAGGGATACTATGGCTACACCTTC.